Listed here are 21 T cell receptor beta chains from one sample, sequenced in a study of T cell responses to AZD1222 COVID-19 vaccine. The method was immunoSEQ multiplex PCR; TCRdb's version includes in-frame clones alone and lacks a portion of them. The table has over 100,000 clones, 86% seen once. Sequenced material: peripheral blood, taken on day 0 of AZD1222 vaccination. Receptors originate from an adult in good health.

J is TRBJ2-3 and V is TRBV28, with TRBD2 identical over 7 bases. Per germline, CDR1 MDHEN and CDR2 SYDVKM. There are 17 residues in the CDR3. The V and J ends lost 5 bases and 0 bases, in that order; junction bases with no gene match: 11. The CDR3, as DNA: TGTGCCAGCAGTCCCCGTTGGGAGGGGATGAGCACAGATACGCAGTATTTT. Translating gives CASSPRWEGMSTDTQYF.

The V gene is TRBV18, the J gene TRBJ2-7; possibly TRBD2 for D (5 bases). The CDR3 totals 13 residues. The V end lost 2 bases, the J end lost 6 bases, and 11 bases lay between the germline ends. The germline V gene has CDR1 KGHSH and CDR2 LQKENI. This chain's CDR3 is CASSPSLRAEQYF. CDR3 nucleotide sequence: TGTGCCAGCTCACCAAGTTTGAGGGCCGAGCAGTACTTC.

This chain uses TRBV5-1 with TRBJ2-7; 11 positions match TRBD1. CDR1 and CDR2 from the germline V gene are SGHRS and YFSETQ. The CDR3 runs to 15 residues. V gave up 4 bases and J gave up 2 bases; unmatched junction bases: 5. DNA for the CDR3: TGCGCCAGCAGCCCAGGGACAGGGGGAACCTACGAGCAGTACTTC. The encoded protein is CASSPGTGGTYEQYF.

The chain recombines TRBV3-1 (or the pseudogene TRBV3-2) with TRBJ1-2, with D unclear. The CDR3 is 14 amino acids. V shed 5 bases and J shed 2 bases, with 12 bases lying between them. In germline, CDR1 is LGHDT, CDR2 YNNKEL (reference sequence). CDR3 residues: CASSETVTNYGYTF. The CDR3 nucleotides are TGTGCCAGCAGCGAAACAGTGACCAACTATGGCTACACCTTC.

The chain joins TRBV19 to TRBJ1-5; weak D call: TRBD1 (6 bases). CDR1 and CDR2 (germline): LNHDA, SQIVND (reference sequence). The CDR3 is made up of 16 amino acids. V shed 6 bases and J shed 7 bases, with 22 bases lying between them. The CDR3, as DNA: TGTGCCAGTAGACACCCCTGGGGGGCGGCGAACCAGCCCCAGCATTTT. This encodes CASRHPWGAANQPQHF.

The chain is built from TRBV5-8 and TRBJ2-7; D may be TRBD2 (5 bases). V lost 6 bases to trimming and J lost 3 bases, with 22 bases between them. Germline assignment: CDR1 SGHTS and CDR2 YDEGEE. This CDR3 comprises 16 residues. CDR3 protein: CASTPESQTIYYEQYF. DNA of the CDR3: TGTGCCAGCACCCCAGAGAGTCAGACTATCTACTACGAGCAGTACTTC.

The chain joins TRBV6-5 to TRBJ1-2, with 7 positions matching TRBD1. Germline V gene data show CDR1 as MNHEY and CDR2 as SVGAGI. The J segment lost 5 bases and the V segment lost 4 bases, leaving 4 bases of the junction unmatched. This CDR3 is built from 13 residues. In DNA, the CDR3 is TGTGCCAGCAGTTCGGGACAGAGTTATGGCTACACCTTC. Amino acids: CASSSGQSYGYTF.

The CDR3 spells CAWTHRGRGHQETQYF. CDR3 bases: TGTGCCTGGACCCACCGGGGGAGGGGGCATCAGGAGACCCAGTACTTC. The chain couples TRBV30 to TRBJ2-5, with D perhaps assigned TRBD1 or TRBD2 (7 bases each). The V and J ends lost 4 bases and 5 bases respectively, with 23 bases between them. Germline V gene lookup returns CDR1 GTSNPN and CDR2 SVGIG (reference sequence). The CDR3 runs to 16 residues.

This clone was seen a few times. The rearrangement uses TRBV30 and TRBJ2-1, with TRBD1 matching over 8 bases. The V gene's germline CDR1 is GTSNPN and CDR2 SVGIG (reference sequence). The V segment lost 5 bases and the J segment 10 bases; nucleotides outside the gene matches: 19. The CDR3 loop spans 16 amino acids. The CDR3 reads CAWRPLQGANAREQFF. CDR3 nucleotide sequence: TGTGCCTGGCGGCCACTGCAGGGGGCGAACGCCCGGGAGCAGTTCTTC.

V usage is TRBV9 and J usage is TRBJ1-4, with TRBD1 as a possible D gene (6 bases). V lost 4 bases, J lost 4 bases, and 11 bases lay in between. This CDR3 contains 14 residues. CDR1 and CDR2 (germline): SGDLS, YYNGEE. The chain's CDR3 is CASSLTGYNEKLFF. The CDR3 DNA is TGTGCCAGCAGCCTGACAGGTTATAATGAAAAACTGTTTTTT.

The V call is TRBV5-1, the J call TRBJ1-5; no firm D call. The V and J ends lost 0 bases and 4 bases respectively, with 8 bases between them. The germline CDR1 and CDR2 sequences are SGHRS and YFSETQ. The CDR3 runs to 14 residues. The CDR3 nucleotides are TGCGCCAGCAGCTTGGGCAGCTTAAATCAGCCCCAGCATTTT. Its translation is CASSLGSLNQPQHF. Drawing the rest from reference TRBV5-1 and TRBJ1-5, the complete variable domain is KAGVTQTPRYLIKTRGQQVTLSCSPISGHRSVSWYQQTPGQGLQFLFEYFSETQRNKGNFPGRFSGRQFSNSRSEMNVSTLELGDSALYLCASSLGSLNQPQHFGDGTRLSIL.

The chain couples TRBV7-2 to TRBJ2-7, with a possible D match to TRBD2 (5 bases). Germline V gene lookup returns CDR1 SGHTA and CDR2 FQGNSA. The CDR3 contains 14 residues. Trimming shortened V by 6 bases and J by 7 bases, and 19 bases separated the two germline ends. In DNA, the CDR3 is TGTGCCAGCAGTCACCCCGGAGTACTAGGTGAGCAGTACTTC. Translating gives CASSHPGVLGEQYF.

The chain has TRBV30 and TRBJ1-6, with 8 bases matching TRBD1. Per germline, CDR1 GTSNPN and CDR2 SVGIG (reference sequence). The CDR3 runs 16 residues. The J segment lost 4 bases and the V segment lost 2 bases, leaving 7 bases of the junction unmatched. The CDR3 bases are TGTGCCTGGAGTCCCGGACAGGGAAGTTATAATTCACCCCTCCACTTT. This gives the protein CAWSPGQGSYNSPLHF.

The gene calls are TRBV25-1 and TRBJ2-7; no clear D. Trimming left V 9 bases short and J 3 bases short, with 15 bases between. CDR1 is MGHDK and CDR2 is SYGVNS in the germline V gene. The CDR3 loop spans 13 amino acids. CDR3 residues: CASQTSEFYEQYF. For the CDR3, the DNA is TGTGCCAGTCAAACCTCGGAGTTCTACGAGCAGTACTTC.

CDR3 amino acids: CASSPTDREGFEAFF. In DNA form, the CDR3 reads TGTGCCAGCAGCCCAACCGACAGGGAGGGATTTGAAGCTTTCTTT. The chain combines TRBV9 with TRBJ1-1, with 7 bases identical to TRBD1. CDR3 length: 15 residues. V shed 4 bases and J 7 bases; nucleotides not matched to a gene: 13. Per the germline V gene, CDR1 is SGDLS and CDR2 is YYNGEE.

V gene TRBV18 combines with J gene TRBJ1-1, with D uncertain. The germline CDR1 and CDR2 sequences are KGHSH and LQKENI. Trimming left V 2 bases short and J 5 bases short, with 6 bases between. CDR3 length: 12 amino acids. This CDR3 is CASSPAETEAFF. The CDR3 bases are TGTGCCAGCTCACCAGCGGAGACTGAAGCTTTCTTT.

V usage is TRBV19 and J usage is TRBJ2-7; TRBD1 agrees at 8 bases. The CDR3 extends over 15 amino acids. The germline V gene encodes CDR1 LNHDA and CDR2 SQIVND (reference sequence). V lost 2 bases, J lost 0 bases, and 3 bases stayed unmatched. CDR3: CASSISGGPSYEQYF. The CDR3 DNA follows: TGTGCCAGTAGTATATCAGGGGGCCCCTCCTACGAGCAGTACTTC.

V and J are TRBV24-1 and TRBJ2-2; D not certain. The germline V and J ends were trimmed by 4 bases and 0 bases, with 17 bases remaining between them. Germline V gene data show CDR1 as KGHDR and CDR2 as SFDVKD. This CDR3 contains 18 residues. CDR3 nucleotide sequence: TGTGCCACCAGTGACCCCATGGGGTCTGCCGCGAACACCGGGGAGCTGTTTTTT. The encoded protein is CATSDPMGSAANTGELFF.

The V gene is TRBV10-3, the J gene TRBJ1-4; TRBD1 is a possible D gene (6 bases). Germline values: CDR1 ENHRY, CDR2 SYGVKD. This CDR3 is 13 amino acids long. Deletions cut 4 bases from V and 6 bases from J, with 9 bases between. The CDR3 DNA follows: TGTGCCATCAGTGGGGGGGCAGATGAAAAACTGTTTTTT. Its translation is CAISGGADEKLFF.

The V and J genes are TRBV27 and TRBJ1-2; D call uncertain. Deletions cut 0 bases from V and 8 bases from J, with 10 bases between. This CDR3 is built from 13 residues. Germline-derived CDR1 and CDR2 are MNHEY and SMNVEV (reference sequence). CDR3 nucleotide sequence: TGTGCCAGCAGTTTATCGTATAGGGAGGGCTACACCTTC. Translation gives CASSLSYREGYTF.

This chain joins TRBV28 and TRBJ1-2; 9 nucleotides align to TRBD1. Germline CDR1 MDHEN, CDR2 SYDVKM. Trimming cost V 4 bases and J 5 bases; bases outside gene matches: 11. This CDR3 region has 16 residues. The CDR3 DNA reads as TGTGCCAGCAGTTCGCCGGGACAGGGCATTTCTTATGGCTACACCTTC. Translated: CASSSPGQGISYGYTF.